This TCR beta chain came from a study of blood T cells in healthy people across ages. The CDR3 covers 13 residues. Germline V lookup: CDR1 SQVTM, CDR2 ANQGSEA. J lost 7 bases, V lost 7 bases, and 9 bases had no gene match. PCR was performed a second time for 7 to 11 cycles using a sample-barcoded 5' primer and a J-beta primer mix. Each cDNA molecule was tagged by a template-switch adaptor that had 12 random nucleotides. TCRdb passed the 5' RACE reads through MiXCR, listing each CDR3 protein once. Among about 780,000 distinct CDR3 sequences listed, 62% were seen once. The chain carries TRBV29-1 and TRBJ2-1; 8 nucleotides align to TRBD1. The sample comprised blood. This TCR was recovered from a man aged 30 to 39 in good health. The CDR3 region is CSAGQGDWNEQFF. Here the CDR3 DNA reads TGCAGCGCCGGACAGGGTGACTGGAATGAGCAGTTCTTC.